The 23 T cell receptor beta chains reported below all come from one sample, sequenced in a study of T cells after posttransplantation cyclophosphamide. The data were produced by immunoSEQ multiplex PCR, yet TCRdb's version contains in-frame clones alone and is incomplete. The sample lists under 50,000 clones, 90% seen once, with under 3% in the top ten. Busulfan-fludarabine conditioning, marrow transplant, and cyclophosphamide on days +3 and +4 were administered. The sequenced sample was PBMCs, obtained 55 to 70 days after allogeneic stem cell transplant with posttransplant cyclophosphamide. All receptors come from a male patient aged 55 to 69 who received an allogeneic stem cell transplant from a related donor and was CMV-positive. Some T cells may trace back to the graft donor.

The chain combines TRBV4-2 with TRBJ2-7; 9 bases line up with TRBD1. Germline V gene lookup returns CDR1 LGHNA and CDR2 YNFKEQ. There are 16 residues in the CDR3. The V and J ends lost 5 bases and 1 base, in that order; junction bases with no gene match: 9. The CDR3 is CASSSQTGGDSYEQYF. The CDR3 bases are TGTGCCAGCAGCTCACAGACAGGGGGAGATTCCTACGAGCAGTACTTC.

This chain links TRBV25-1 with TRBJ2-7; TRBD2 matches 9 bases. The CDR3 has 15 residues. The ends lost 8 bases at V and 5 bases at J; junction bases unmatched: 13. Germline CDR1 reads MGHDK; CDR2 reads SYGVNS. Here the CDR3 reads CASGFRRGGVHEQYF. CDR3 bases: TGTGCCAGCGGGTTCCGGCGGGGGGGAGTACACGAGCAGTACTTC.

V is TRBV30 and J is TRBJ1-2; D call uncertain. This CDR3 is 12 amino acids long. V shed 2 bases and J shed 8 bases, with 12 bases lying between them. Germline values: CDR1 GTSNPN, CDR2 SVGIG (reference sequence). CDR3 in DNA: TGTGCCTGGAGTTACGGACTATCGGGCTACACCTTC. Its protein is CAWSYGLSGYTF.

CDR3 residues: CASSLGTGGMNTEAFF. CDR3 in DNA: TGTGCCAGCAGCTTAGGAACAGGGGGCATGAACACTGAAGCTTTCTTT. The chain joins TRBV7-6 to TRBJ1-1; 9 bases are shared with TRBD1. Germline CDR1 reads SGHVS; CDR2 reads FNYEAQ. V gave up 1 base and J gave up 0 bases; unmatched junction bases: 3. The CDR3 is 16 amino acids.

The J gene is TRBJ1-5, the V gene TRBV7-6, with D possibly matching TRBD1 (5 bases). Germline V lookup: CDR1 SGHVS, CDR2 FNYEAQ. The germline V and J ends were trimmed by 2 bases and 4 bases, with 6 bases remaining between them. This CDR3 is 13 amino acids long. The CDR3 DNA reads as TGTGCCAGCAGCTTACAGGGAAATCAGCCCCAGCATTTT. This translates into CASSLQGNQPQHF.

The V and J genes are TRBV5-1 and TRBJ2-3; 8 nucleotides match TRBD1. The CDR3 is 15 amino acids. Germline V gives CDR1 SGHRS, CDR2 YFSETQ. V shed 0 bases, J shed 4 bases, and the junction held 4 bases outside the gene matches. This chain's CDR3 is CASSLVQGDADTQYF. CDR3 coding DNA: TGCGCCAGCAGCTTGGTACAGGGGGATGCAGATACGCAGTATTTT.

This clone occurred a few times. The chain has TRBV6-5 and TRBJ2-7; weak D call: TRBD2 (5 bases). Germline CDR1 MNHEY, CDR2 SVGAGI. The CDR3 consists of 14 residues. Between the trimmed V and J ends, which lost 5 bases and 2 bases, there was a span of 13 bases. CDR3 in DNA: TGTGCCAGCAGTGAAGAGGGCCCTACCTACGAGCAGTACTTC. Translated, it gives CASSEEGPTYEQYF.

The chain combines TRBV27 with TRBJ1-2; 7 bases map to TRBD1. The germline gives CDR1 MNHEY, CDR2 SMNVEV (reference sequence). J gave up 3 bases and V 7 bases, and 11 bases lay outside the gene matches. The CDR3 is made up of 15 amino acids. The CDR3 bases are TGTGCCAGCACTCCCCGGCAGGGGGGCTACTATGGCTACACCTTC. The encoded protein is CASTPRQGGYYGYTF.

The rearrangement uses TRBV6-1 and TRBJ1-2, with D tentatively TRBD1 (6 bases). The CDR3 has 11 amino acids. V lost 7 bases to trimming and J lost 7 bases, with 10 bases between them. Germline V gene sequence: CDR1 MNHNS, CDR2 SASEGT. The CDR3 DNA sequence: TGTGCCAGCAACCTACAGGGTGGCTACACCTTC. Translated, it gives CASNLQGGYTF.

J is TRBJ1-1 and V is TRBV5-1; D is unresolved. The V gene lost 3 bases and the J gene lost 1 base, with 7 bases spanning the gap. Germline CDR1 is SGHRS and CDR2 is YFSETQ. The CDR3 is 13 residues long. CDR3 amino acids: CASSSTQNTEAFF. CDR3 nucleotides: TGCGCCAGCAGCTCCACACAGAACACTGAAGCTTTCTTT. Variable domain in full (rest from reference TRBV5-1 and TRBJ1-1): KAGVTQTPRYLIKTRGQQVTLSCSPISGHRSVSWYQQTPGQGLQFLFEYFSETQRNKGNFPGRFSGRQFSNSRSEMNVSTLELGDSALYLCASSSTQNTEAFFGQGTRLTVV.

Comment on this clone: Other DNA sequences from this sample encode an identical CDR3 as well. The chain has TRBV5-1 and TRBJ1-1; no clear D. The V gene's germline CDR1 is SGHRS and CDR2 YFSETQ. With 0 bases removed from V and 0 bases from J, the gap between germline ends came to 6 bases. CDR3 length: 14 amino acids. This CDR3 reads CASSLGGLNTEAFF. The CDR3 DNA reads TGCGCCAGCAGCTTGGGAGGGCTGAACACTGAAGCTTTCTTT.

The chain is built from TRBV20-1 and TRBJ1-2; D is undetermined. The CDR3 is made up of 11 amino acids. Germline V CDR1 and CDR2: DFQATT, SNEGSKA (reference sequence). Between the trimmed V and J ends, which lost 3 bases and 7 bases, there was a span of 9 bases. The CDR3 reads CSASWAFGYTF. For the CDR3, the DNA is TGCAGTGCTAGTTGGGCTTTTGGCTACACCTTC.

This clone showed up just once. The CDR3 is CASSGDTEQYV. In DNA, the CDR3 is TGCGCCAGCAGTGGGGACACCGAGCAGTACGTC. The V and J genes are TRBV10-2 and TRBJ2-7; D might be TRBD1 (6 bases). CDR1 WSHSY and CDR2 SAAADI come from the germline V gene. Trimming left V 4 bases short and J 6 bases short, with 7 bases between. This CDR3 spans 11 amino acids.

The gene calls are TRBV7-9 and TRBJ1-6, with 8 bases fitting TRBD1. Unmatched junction bases numbered 6, after V lost 5 bases and J lost 9 bases. The CDR3 consists of 14 residues. The germline gives CDR1 SEHNR, CDR2 FQNEAQ (reference sequence). CDR3 residues: CASSLGQDLSPLHF. The CDR3 DNA reads as TGTGCCAGCAGCCTGGGACAGGACCTTTCACCCCTCCACTTT.

This clone has just one count. The genes are TRBV5-1 and TRBJ2-5; TRBD1 might be the D (6 bases). The CDR3 totals 16 residues. Looked up from germline, CDR1 is SGHRS and CDR2 is YFSETQ. Trimming pared 0 bases from V and 5 bases from J, leaving 17 bases between. CDR3 nucleotide sequence: TGCGCCAGCAGCTTGGACGGGCAGGGGAGAGGCGAGACCCAGTACTTC. Its protein is CASSLDGQGRGETQYF. Full variable domain (remainder filled in from reference TRBV5-1 and TRBJ2-5): KAGVTQTPRYLIKTRGQQVTLSCSPISGHRSVSWYQQTPGQGLQFLFEYFSETQRNKGNFPGRFSGRQFSNSRSEMNVSTLELGDSALYLCASSLDGQGRGETQYFGPGTRLLVL.

The genes are TRBV4-1 and TRBJ2-2; D gene uncertain. Germline loops: CDR1 MGHRA, CDR2 YSYEKL. The V end lost 4 bases, the J end lost 4 bases, and 10 bases lay between the germline ends. This CDR3 comprises 14 residues. The chain's CDR3 is CASSPLISTGELFF. The CDR3 DNA is TGCGCCAGCAGCCCACTTATAAGCACCGGGGAGCTGTTTTTT.

The rearrangement joins TRBV6-5 to TRBJ1-2, with 8 positions matching TRBD1. This CDR3 has 13 residues. Trimming at V came to 2 bases and at J to 8 bases, leaving 4 bases not matched to a gene. Germline lookup yields CDR1 MNHEY and CDR2 SVGAGI. As DNA, the CDR3 is TGTGCCAGCAGTTACGGACAGGGTGGCGGCTACACCTTC. It encodes CASSYGQGGGYTF.

The genes are TRBV5-1 and TRBJ2-7; the D gene is possibly TRBD2 (6 bases). V was clipped by 0 bases and J by 5 bases, with 15 bases between them. Germline-derived CDR1 and CDR2 are SGHRS and YFSETQ. This CDR3 is built from 15 residues. The DNA of the CDR3 is TGCGCCAGCAGCTTGGGGGGAGGAGGGACCCACGAGCAGTACGTC. Encoded protein: CASSLGGGGTHEQYV.

V is TRBV23-1 and J is TRBJ1-6; D is possibly TRBD1 (5 bases). TRBV23-1 falls under the ORF class, with uncertain function. The CDR3 has 15 amino acids. V dropped 4 bases and J dropped 3 bases, with 10 bases sitting between them. The CDR3 here is CASSLPGNYNSPLHF. The CDR3 DNA follows: TGCGCCAGCAGTCTCCCAGGGAACTATAATTCACCCCTCCACTTT.

The rearrangement joins TRBV4-1 to TRBJ1-2; 7 bases agree with TRBD1. In germline, CDR1 is MGHRA, CDR2 YSYEKL. The V and J ends lost 3 bases and 3 bases, in that order; junction bases with no gene match: 7. The CDR3 runs 15 residues. The DNA for the CDR3 is TGCGCCAGCAGCCACACGACAGGGTATGACTATGGCTACACCTTC. It yields the protein CASSHTTGYDYGYTF.

This chain joins TRBV6-5 and TRBJ2-3; TRBD2 matches 8 bases. The CDR3 has 15 residues. The germline gives CDR1 MNHEY, CDR2 SVGAGI. Trimming cost V 6 bases and J 0 bases; bases outside gene matches: 5. The CDR3 DNA reads TGTGCCAGCAGGTTACTAGCGGCTAGCACAGATACGCAGTATTTT. The encoded protein is CASRLLAASTDTQYF.

This clone was recorded a few times. This sample also contains other DNA sequences that code for the same CDR3. The chain carries TRBV5-8 and TRBJ1-6, with a weak D call TRBD1 (5 bases). This CDR3 is built from 16 residues. V was cut by 9 bases and J by 3 bases, with 19 bases left in between. Germline CDR1 and CDR2: SGHTS and YDEGEE. The CDR3 coding sequence is TGTGCCACCCAACCTCGACAGTACCTCTATAATTCACCCCTCCACTTT. It encodes CATQPRQYLYNSPLHF.

About this clone itself: Other DNA sequences from this sample encode an identical CDR3 as well. The chain combines TRBV25-1 with TRBJ1-6; TRBD1 agrees at 7 bases. This CDR3 spans 15 amino acids. V lost 7 bases to trimming and J lost 6 bases; unmatched junction nucleotides: 9. Per germline, CDR1 MGHDK and CDR2 SYGVNS. The CDR3 spells CASKHRDSGNSPLHF. The CDR3 DNA reads as TGTGCCAGCAAACACCGGGACAGTGGTAATTCACCCCTCCACTTT.